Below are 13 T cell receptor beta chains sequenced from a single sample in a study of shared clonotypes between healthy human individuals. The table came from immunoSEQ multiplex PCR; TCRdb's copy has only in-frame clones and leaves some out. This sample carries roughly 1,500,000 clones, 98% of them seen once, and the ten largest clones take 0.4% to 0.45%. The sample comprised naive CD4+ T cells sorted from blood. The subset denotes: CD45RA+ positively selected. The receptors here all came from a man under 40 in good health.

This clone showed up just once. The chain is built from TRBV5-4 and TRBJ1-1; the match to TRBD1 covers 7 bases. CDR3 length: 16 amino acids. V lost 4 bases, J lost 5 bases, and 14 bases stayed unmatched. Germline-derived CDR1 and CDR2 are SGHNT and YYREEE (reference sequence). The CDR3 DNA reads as TGTGCCAGCAGCCCACCGGTCGGTTCAGGGGGAACTGAAGCTTTCTTT. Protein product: CASSPPVGSGGTEAFF.

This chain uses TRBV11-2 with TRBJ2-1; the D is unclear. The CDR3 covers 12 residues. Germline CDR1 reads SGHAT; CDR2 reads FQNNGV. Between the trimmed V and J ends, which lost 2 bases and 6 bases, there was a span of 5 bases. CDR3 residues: CASSLNSNEQFF. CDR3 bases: TGTGCCAGCAGCTTAAACTCCAATGAGCAGTTCTTC.

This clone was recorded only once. In DNA, the CDR3 is TGTGCCAGCTCGGACAGGGCGGCCGGGGAGCTGTTTTTT. It encodes CASSDRAAGELFF. The J gene is TRBJ2-2, the V gene TRBV18; the match to TRBD1 covers 8 bases. Germline loops: CDR1 KGHSH, CDR2 LQKENI. Trimming removed 6 bases from V and 6 bases from J; junction bases left unmatched: 3. The CDR3 loop spans 13 amino acids. Together with reference TRBV18 and TRBJ2-2, the CDR3 gives the full variable domain: NAGVMQNPRHLVRRRGQEARLRCSPMKGHSHVYWYRQLPEEGLKFMVYLQKENIIDESGMPKERFSAEFPKEGPSILRIQQVVRGDSAAYFCASSDRAAGELFFGEGSRLTVL.

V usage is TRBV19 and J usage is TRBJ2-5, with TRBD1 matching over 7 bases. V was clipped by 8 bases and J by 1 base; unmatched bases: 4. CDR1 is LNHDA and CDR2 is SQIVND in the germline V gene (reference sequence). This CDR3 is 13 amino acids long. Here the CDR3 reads CASSRGTQETQYF. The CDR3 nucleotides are TGTGCCAGTTCCAGGGGGACCCAAGAGACCCAGTACTTC.

Here the CDR3 reads CASSLGGSNTEAFF. CDR3 DNA: TGCGCCAGCAGCTTGGGGGGATCAAACACTGAAGCTTTCTTT. V is TRBV5-1 and J is TRBJ1-1; D is uncertain. CDR1 and CDR2 (germline): SGHRS, YFSETQ. This CDR3 spans 14 amino acids. The V end was cut by 0 bases, the J end by 2 bases, with 8 bases between.

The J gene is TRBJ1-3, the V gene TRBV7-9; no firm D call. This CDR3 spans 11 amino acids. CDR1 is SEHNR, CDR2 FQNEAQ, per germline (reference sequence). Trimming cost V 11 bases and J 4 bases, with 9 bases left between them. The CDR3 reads CAVQQGNTIYF. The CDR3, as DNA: TGTGCCGTTCAACAGGGAAACACCATATATTTT.

CDR3 coding DNA: TGTGCCAGCAGTTACGAAGGGGCCTACAATGAGCAGTTCTTC. Protein product: CASSYEGAYNEQFF. The chain links TRBV6-6 to TRBJ2-1, with a weak D call TRBD1 (5 bases). V dropped 2 bases and J dropped 2 bases, with 7 bases sitting between them. CDR1 and CDR2 (germline): MNHNY, SVGAGI (reference sequence). The CDR3 runs to 14 residues.

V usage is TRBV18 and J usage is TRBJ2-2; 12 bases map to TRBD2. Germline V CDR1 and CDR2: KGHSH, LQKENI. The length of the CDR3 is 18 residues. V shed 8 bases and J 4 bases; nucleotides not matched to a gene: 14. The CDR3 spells CASEPGLAGSLGTGELFF. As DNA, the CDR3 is TGTGCCAGCGAACCGGGACTAGCGGGCTCCCTGGGCACCGGGGAGCTGTTTTTT. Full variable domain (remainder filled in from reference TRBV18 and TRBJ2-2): NAGVMQNPRHLVRRRGQEARLRCSPMKGHSHVYWYRQLPEEGLKFMVYLQKENIIDESGMPKERFSAEFPKEGPSILRIQQVVRGDSAAYFCASEPGLAGSLGTGELFFGEGSRLTVL.

The DNA of the CDR3 is TGCGCCAGCAGCCAAGCGGGGTTGGGCACAGATACGCAGTATTTT. This sequence encodes CASSQAGLGTDTQYF. The chain uses TRBV4-1 and TRBJ2-3; D perhaps matches TRBD2 (5 bases). The CDR3 spans 15 residues. Germline values: CDR1 MGHRA, CDR2 YSYEKL. V gave up 1 base and J gave up 1 base, with 9 bases separating them.

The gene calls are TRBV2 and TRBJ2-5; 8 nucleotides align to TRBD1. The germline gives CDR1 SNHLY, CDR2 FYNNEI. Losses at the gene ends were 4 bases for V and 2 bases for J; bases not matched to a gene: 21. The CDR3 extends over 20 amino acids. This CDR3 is CASSVGRGRLASAGQETQYF. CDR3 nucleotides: TGTGCCAGCAGTGTGGGCAGGGGGCGCCTGGCTAGCGCCGGGCAAGAGACCCAGTACTTC.

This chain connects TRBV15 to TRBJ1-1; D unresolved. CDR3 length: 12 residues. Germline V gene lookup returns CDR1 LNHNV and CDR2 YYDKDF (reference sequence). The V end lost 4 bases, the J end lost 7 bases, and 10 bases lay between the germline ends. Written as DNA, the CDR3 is TGTGCCACCAGCATGCTACGAAGTGAAGCTTTCTTT. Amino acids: CATSMLRSEAFF.

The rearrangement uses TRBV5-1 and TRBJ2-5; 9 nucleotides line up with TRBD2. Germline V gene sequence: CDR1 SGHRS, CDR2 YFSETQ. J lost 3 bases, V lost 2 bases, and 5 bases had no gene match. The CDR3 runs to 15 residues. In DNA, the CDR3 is TGCGCCAGCAGCTTCGGACTAGCGAGTAAAGAGACCCAGTACTTC. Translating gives CASSFGLASKETQYF.

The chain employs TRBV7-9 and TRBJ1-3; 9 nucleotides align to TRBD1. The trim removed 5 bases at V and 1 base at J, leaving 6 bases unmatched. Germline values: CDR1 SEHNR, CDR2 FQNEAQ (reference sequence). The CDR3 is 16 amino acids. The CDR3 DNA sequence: TGTGCCAGCAGCCTGACAGGGGGAATATCTGGAAACACCATATATTTT. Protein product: CASSLTGGISGNTIYF.